This T cell receptor beta chain was recorded in a study of CD8+ T cells in alopecia areata (dated by TCRdb to between 2018 and 2020). Regarding the research as a whole: Treated patients were enrolled in an open-label pilot trial of oral tofacitinib at 5 to 10 mg twice daily for moderate-to-severe alopecia areata. On the human side, TCRbeta sequencing was run on scalp tissue and on sorted CD4+ and CD8+ peripheral blood T cells from healthy controls and from alopecia areata patients with either patchy or totalis/universalis disease. Clonality in the scalp was compared among normal scalp (n=4), patchy alopecia areata scalp (n=8), and alopecia totalis/universalis scalp (n=8). Patients on tofacitinib were biopsied at baseline and after 4 and 24 weeks of treatment, and several of the patients also had a later scalp biopsy. Patients received tofacitinib for 6 to 18 months and were then followed off drug for 6 months to check for delayed response and recurrence. Amplification of TCRbeta CDR3 regions was done by immunoSEQ multiplex PCR using 35 Vbeta forward primers and 13 Jbeta reverse primers. In treated patients, disease severity was measured using the SALT score, which gives the percentage of scalp surface area affected. The study used high-throughput TCRbeta sequencing to examine T cell clonal expansion in alopecia areata, in both the C3H/HeJ mouse model and human patients. RNA was extracted with the PAXgene miRNA kit for fixed scalp, the miRNeasy kit for PBMCs, and the RNeasy kit for mouse skin.

On the study overall, not on this receptor specifically: Many expanded lesional clones were found to persist in scalp and blood during tofacitinib treatment, and relapse after treatment cessation may be partly explained by this persistence. Because the treated cohort was small and had only one nonresponder, larger studies are needed to examine links between baseline CD8+ expansion and response. Unlike mouse skin, where gammadelta T cells dominate, normal human skin contains resident alphabeta T cells that get sequenced too, which complicates analysis of the scalp TCR repertoire. Tofacitinib significantly lowered scalp clonality and the number of expanded CD8+ clones among the top 100 scalp clones. Higher clonality and more expanded CD8+ clones were observed in lesional scalp than in normal scalp, particularly in alopecia totalis/universalis, a finding suggestive of antigenic drive. Shared TCR sequences between patients were less evident than in mice, which may be partly attributable to HLA diversity in the patient population.

In the paper's terms, the time point label means: around 29 days on oral tofacitinib. The sample's treatment or condition label, decoded: oral pan-JAK inhibitor, 5-10 mg twice daily. Lesional scalp punch biopsies and peripheral blood were obtained from alopecia areata patients. PBMCs were isolated by density centrifugation and stained for CD3, CD4 and CD8, after which CD4+ and CD8+ T cells were sorted on a FACSAria. Concerning this clone: The antigen this receptor binds is unknown. Per-base quality was not reported, and no clone a single base away is much larger than it.

Libraries were built with the immunoSEQ multiplex PCR assay. RNA was extracted from all samples and reverse transcribed into cDNA as template for TCR sequencing. SuperScript III was used for first-strand cDNA synthesis, primed with a 2:1 mix of oligo-dT and random hexamers. A synthetic immune receptor repertoire was used to gauge amplification bias, and whatever bias remained was removed computationally. Processing in the source paper ran as follows. Raw reads were preprocessed to remove errors, and CDR3 was defined by IMGT conventions from the conserved cysteine to phenylalanine. To get clonality, Shannon entropy was normalized by log2 of the number of productive unique TCRs and the result was subtracted from 1. Whether scalp clones were CD4 or CD8 was inferred by matching scalp TCRbeta sequences against CD4 and CD8 repertoires sorted from blood. This is the immuneACCESS table as TCRdb keeps it, with only in-frame sequences that have V and J called. A part of the clones is gone; compared with another copy, unresolved V genes explain less than half, and the rest is unexplained. V and J calls and clone size come straight from that table; D and trimming were deduced from the DNA. Here the sample has more than 95,000 clones; approximately 60% occur a single time. Around 6% of the sample lies in the top ten.

Reading from cysteine to phenylalanine, the CDR3 counts 18 amino acids. Only CDR3 DNA is held: 54 bases, read in frame from base 1. Sequences MGHRA (CDR1) and YSYEKL (CDR2) are obtained from the germline V gene. V is pruned by 2 bases and J by 2 bases, leaving 8 bases of the junction without a gene match. The V and J segments used are TRBV4-1 and TRBJ2-2, with TRBD2 identical over 10 junction bases. This receptor was identified in a human donor with alopecia areata. Source: CD4+ T cells sorted from blood, taken at week 4, from a patient treated with tofacitinib. The base sequence is TGCGCCAGCAGCCAAAGCCTAGCGGGGGCCGAAAACACCGGGGAGCTGTTTTTT. This translates into CASSQSLAGAENTGELFF.